The sequence of this T cell receptor beta chain was determined in a study of OX40 agonist ivuxolimab in advanced cancers. Overall study: A diagnosis of hepatocellular carcinoma, melanoma, renal cell or head and neck cancer was present in dose-escalation patients. Study results and caveats: Some patients without response likewise showed low normalized clonal expansion.

Germline values: CDR1 SGHTA, CDR2 FQGNSA. Deletions cut 8 bases from V and 3 bases from J, with 14 bases between. The CDR3 runs 14 residues. Clones were sequenced by immunoSEQ multiplex PCR, and TCRdb holds only the in-frame ones, with some missing. The data contain fewer than 85,000 clones, about four fifths of them seen just once; the ten biggest clones take up 6.5% to 7.5%. Comments on this clone: As yet, its antigen is unknown.

The rearrangement links TRBV7-2 to TRBJ2-1; perhaps D is TRBD1 or TRBD2 (5 bases each). The sequencing used CD4+ or CD8+ T cells sorted from blood, collected in a trial of the OX40 agonist ivuxolimab. The origin of this receptor is an adult with an advanced solid tumor such as melanoma, head and neck, liver or kidney cancer. This CDR3 reads CASFKGGGYNEQFF. Here the CDR3 DNA reads TGTGCCAGCTTCAAAGGTGGGGGCTACAATGAGCAGTTCTTC.